Only one count was recorded for the clone carrying this TCR beta chain. The sample belongs to a study of blood T cell repertoires in COVID-19. This CDR3 region has 14 residues. Germline V gene lookup returns CDR1 MDHEN and CDR2 SYDVKM. Deletions cut 3 bases from V and 5 bases from J, with 13 bases between. Participants spanned ages about 18 to 89 years and resided in about two dozen US areas. In assigning cohorts, the study relied on participant-reported clinical history. Study processing details: Researchers report that nucleated cell counts were estimated from reference gene primer amplification. Clones were read by immunoSEQ multiplex PCR, and TCRdb kept only the in-frame ones, dropping some. The DNA was the basis for D and trimming; V, J and clone size are from that table. This table has about 190,000 clones, more than 70% appearing once.

The rearrangement links TRBV28 to TRBJ2-5; the D gene is possibly TRBD2 (6 bases). Sequenced material: PBMCs or T cells enriched from blood (not recorded which). The source of this sequence is a man between 35 and 55 years old with acute COVID-19. The CDR3 DNA reads as TGTGCCAGCAGTTTCGCCGCAGGGAGGGAGACCCAGTACTTC. Translation gives CASSFAAGRETQYF. The entire variable domain, with the rest obtained from reference TRBV28 and TRBJ2-5, is as follows: DVKVTQSSRYLVKRTGEKVFLECVQDMDHENMFWYRQDPGLGLRLIYFSYDVKMKEKGDIPEGYSVSREKKERFSLILESASTNQTSMYLCASSFAAGRETQYFGPGTRLLVL.